This T cell receptor beta chain was identified during a study of early T cells in non-severe SARS-CoV-2 infection. The table lists this clonotype with many counts. Unique molecular identifiers tagged individual cDNA molecules. From the 5' RACE reads, TCRdb called clonotypes with MiXCR, one entry per CDR3 protein. The data hold around 58,000 distinct CDR3 sequences, with around 8% observed a single time. The CDR3 extends over 13 amino acids. Trimming removed 5 bases at V and 5 bases at J, with 12 bases between. Germline CDR1 is SNHLY and CDR2 is FYNNEI. The chain has TRBV2 and TRBJ2-5; perhaps TRBD2 as D (5 bases). The clonotype was recovered from an adult who was a healthcare worker with PCR-confirmed SARS-CoV-2 infection or an uninfected control (not recorded which). This specimen consisted of whole blood, obtained at baseline. CDR3 sequence reads: CASSFLRGETQYF. The CDR3 nucleotides read TGTGCCAGCAGTTTTCTACGAGGGGAGACCCAGTACTTC.